The sequence of this T cell receptor beta chain was determined in a study of cytomegalovirus exposure and HLA in healthy donors. Study context: Later, an analysis reported that the 100 to 150 validation repertoires had used the same platform as the roughly 700 first-cohort repertoires.

Notes on this clone: Its antigen is currently unknown.

Produced via immunoSEQ multiplex PCR; TCRdb's table is partial and in-frame only. The repertoire holds 130,000 to 150,000 clones, with 70% to 90% as singletons. Study-level results: The classifier was said to identify cytomegalovirus status with high specificity and sensitivity. The study flagged 150 to 200 TCR beta chains as cytomegalovirus-associated. In a later analysis, first-cohort TCR clusters were found to tend to co-occur in the 90 to 150 validation repertoires.

Germline V gene sequence: CDR1 SGHAT, CDR2 FQNNGV. This CDR3 region has 12 residues. The V end was cut by 4 bases, the J end by 4 bases, with 6 bases between. This sequence was found in a woman aged 18-29 years in good health and CMV-seropositive. The chain is built from TRBV11-2 and TRBJ2-3; D uncertain. The sample taken for sequencing was PBMCs. CDR3 amino acids: CASSSFSDTQYF. In DNA, the CDR3 is TGTGCCAGCAGCTCATTTTCAGATACGCAGTATTTT.